One sample yielded the 23 T cell receptor beta chains listed below, sequenced in a study of blood T cell repertoires in COVID-19. Here immunoSEQ multiplex PCR was the method, and the copy in TCRdb shows in-frame clones only, minus some. In the table there are approximately 54,000 clones, 75% to 85% of which are singletons. Sequencing was done on a sample of peripheral blood. Source of these receptors: a woman aged 55-70 years with acute or convalescent COVID-19.

V is TRBV9 and J is TRBJ2-1, with a weak D call TRBD1 (5 bases). Germline V lookup: CDR1 SGDLS, CDR2 YYNGEE. This CDR3 spans 13 amino acids. Trimming left V 0 bases short and J 10 bases short, with 11 bases between. CDR3 region: CASSVGRENEQFF. The CDR3 nucleotides are TGTGCCAGCAGCGTAGGCAGGGAAAACGAGCAGTTCTTC.

In this sample, this clone turned up once. The chain combines TRBV5-1 with TRBJ2-1; D uncertain. Trimming removed 0 bases from V and 5 bases from J, with 6 bases in between. Germline lookup yields CDR1 SGHRS and CDR2 YFSETQ. The CDR3 has 13 amino acids. The CDR3 DNA reads as TGCGCCAGCAGCTTGGACAGAGACAATGAGCAGTTCTTC. This translates into CASSLDRDNEQFF.

V and J are TRBV4-2 and TRBJ1-2; 7 bases match TRBD1. The junction had 8 bases not matched to a gene; V was cut back by 0 bases and J by 7 bases. This CDR3 comprises 15 residues. The V gene's germline CDR1 is LGHNA and CDR2 YNFKEQ. The CDR3 here is CASSQDWSTGAGYTF. The CDR3 region has the DNA TGTGCCAGCAGCCAAGACTGGAGCACAGGGGCTGGCTACACCTTC.

The rearrangement joins TRBV10-1 to TRBJ2-7; the match to TRBD2 covers 11 bases. This CDR3 region has 14 residues. V shed 3 bases and J 6 bases; nucleotides not matched to a gene: 4. Germline CDR1 is WNHNN and CDR2 is SYGVQD (reference sequence). CDR3 sequence: CASSETSGRGEQYF. CDR3 sequence (DNA): TGCGCCAGCAGTGAAACTAGCGGGAGAGGCGAGCAGTACTTC.

This rearrangement joins TRBV7-9 to TRBJ1-1, with D unresolved. The CDR3 covers 14 residues. V lost 7 bases and J lost 1, with 13 bases in between. Germline values: CDR1 SEHNR, CDR2 FQNEAQ (reference sequence). The CDR3: CASTPDGENTEAFF. The CDR3 DNA follows: TGTGCCAGCACCCCGGACGGGGAGAACACTGAAGCTTTCTTT.

The CDR3 sequence is CASSLGARASGTNEQYF. The CDR3 region has the DNA TGCGCCAGCAGCTTGGGGGCAAGGGCCAGCGGGACCAACGAGCAGTACTTC. The rearrangement links TRBV5-1 to TRBJ2-7; 7 bases line up with TRBD2. J lost 5 bases, V lost 0 bases, and 14 bases had no gene match. Germline CDR1 SGHRS, CDR2 YFSETQ. CDR3 length equals 17 residues.

The genes are TRBV3-1 (or the pseudogene TRBV3-2) and TRBJ1-1; possible D gene TRBD1, 5 bases. Trimming left V 4 bases short and J 8 bases short, with 8 bases between. The CDR3 is made up of 11 amino acids. Germline V CDR1 and CDR2: LGHDT, YNNKEL (reference sequence). CDR3 residues: CASSPGQEAFF. DNA for the CDR3: TGTGCCAGCAGCCCAGGGCAGGAAGCTTTCTTT.

The chain uses TRBV19 and TRBJ1-2; possible D gene TRBD1, 5 bases. Germline V gene lookup returns CDR1 LNHDA and CDR2 SQIVND (reference sequence). V gave up 6 bases and J gave up 7 bases, with 12 bases separating them. CDR3 length: 12 residues. The CDR3 reads CASSPAGGGYTF. The CDR3 region has the DNA TGTGCCAGTAGCCCCGCCGGGGGTGGCTACACCTTC.

The chain couples TRBV7-2 to TRBJ2-7, with TRBD2 identical over 10 bases. Germline trimming cut 2 bases from V and 2 bases from J; bases unmatched to any gene: 6. This CDR3 comprises 16 residues. CDR1 and CDR2 (germline): SGHTA, FQGNSA. The chain's CDR3 is CASSLRLAGLTYEQYF. DNA of the CDR3: TGTGCCAGCAGCTTACGACTAGCGGGTTTGACCTACGAGCAGTACTTC.

This sequence joins TRBV18 and TRBJ1-5; no firm D call. CDR3 length: 14 amino acids. Germline V lookup: CDR1 KGHSH, CDR2 LQKENI. The V end lost 4 bases, the J end lost 0 bases, and 7 bases lay between the germline ends. CDR3 DNA sequence: TGTGCCAGCTCACTGGACTATAGCAATCAGCCCCAGCATTTT. The encoded protein is CASSLDYSNQPQHF.

This clone ranks as medium-sized (0.01 to 0.1%). The sample carries other DNA sequences with the same CDR3. V and J are TRBV15 and TRBJ2-7, with 10 bases lining up with TRBD2. This CDR3 has 17 residues. V dropped 0 bases and J dropped 0; count of bases not matched to a gene: 5. Germline V gives CDR1 LNHNV, CDR2 YYDKDF (reference sequence). CDR3 sequence: CATSRDRLAGSSYEQYF. CDR3 in DNA: TGTGCCACCAGCAGAGATAGACTAGCGGGCAGCTCCTACGAGCAGTACTTC.

V is TRBV5-8 and J is TRBJ2-3; the match to TRBD2 covers 7 bases. CDR1 and CDR2 from the germline V gene are SGHTS and YDEGEE. The CDR3 spans 16 residues. Losses at the gene ends were 2 bases for V and 2 bases for J; bases not matched to a gene: 8. The CDR3 protein is CASSFERGQYTDTQYF. Here the CDR3 DNA reads TGTGCCAGCAGCTTCGAGCGGGGCCAATACACAGATACGCAGTATTTT.

This clone was seen a few times. The chain carries TRBV5-5 and TRBJ1-6; 11 bases line up with TRBD1. Germline trimming cut 3 bases from V and 9 bases from J; bases unmatched to any gene: 5. The CDR3 length is 15 residues. Looked up from germline, CDR1 is SGHKS and CDR2 is YYEKEE (reference sequence). CDR3 amino acids: CASSSGQGVSSPLHF. As DNA, the CDR3 is TGTGCCAGCAGCTCGGGACAGGGGGTTAGTTCACCCCTCCACTTT. The whole variable domain, remainder taken from reference TRBV5-5 and TRBJ1-6, is DAGVTQSPTHLIKTRGQQVTLRCSPISGHKSVSWYQQVLGQGPQFIFQYYEKEERGRGNFPDRFSARQFPNYSSELNVNALLLGDSALYLCASSSGQGVSSPLHFGNGTRLTVT.

This clone was seen a single time. The chain recombines TRBV18 with TRBJ2-5; unclear D gene. V was clipped by 0 bases and J by 3 bases, with 5 bases between them. Germline values: CDR1 KGHSH, CDR2 LQKENI. There are 13 residues in the CDR3. CDR3 loop: CASSPPAEETQYF. As DNA, the CDR3 is TGTGCCAGCTCACCACCGGCAGAAGAGACCCAGTACTTC.

This clone has just a few counts. This chain joins TRBV27 and TRBJ2-7; 14 positions agree with TRBD2. The ends lost 3 bases at V and 6 bases at J; junction bases unmatched: 1. CDR1 MNHEY and CDR2 SMNVEV come from the germline V gene (reference sequence). The CDR3 runs 14 residues. CDR3 sequence (DNA): TGTGCCAGCAGTTTGGGACTAGCGGGAGCCGAGCAGTACTTC. Protein sequence: CASSLGLAGAEQYF.

The rearrangement joins TRBV12-3 or TRBV12-4 to TRBJ1-2; a weak D match, TRBD1 (5 bases). Between the trimmed V and J ends, which lost 2 bases and 7 bases, there was a span of 11 bases. The CDR3 covers 13 residues. The CDR3 is CASSLYQGSGYTF. Here the CDR3 DNA reads TGTGCCAGCAGTTTATACCAGGGTAGTGGCTACACCTTC.

The rearrangement joins TRBV6-1 to TRBJ2-1, with D hard to call. The CDR3 has 14 residues. Trimming cost V 1 base and J 3 bases, with 7 bases left between them. Germline-derived CDR1 and CDR2 are MNHNS and SASEGT. In nucleotides, the CDR3 is TGTGCCAGCAGTGAAGTAGCTGGCTACAATGAGCAGTTCTTC. Translated, it gives CASSEVAGYNEQFF.

V gene TRBV19 combines with J gene TRBJ1-4, with TRBD1 as a possible D gene (5 bases). This CDR3 comprises 14 residues. Germline V lookup: CDR1 LNHDA, CDR2 SQIVND (reference sequence). V was shortened by 3 bases and J by 7 bases, with 12 bases between the two germline ends. The CDR3 sequence: CASSIPRGREKLFF. CDR3 nucleotide sequence: TGTGCCAGTAGTATTCCTAGGGGTCGTGAAAAACTGTTTTTT. The whole variable domain, filled in from reference TRBV19 and TRBJ1-4, reads DGGITQSPKYLFRKEGQNVTLSCEQNLNHDAMYWYRQDPGQGLRLIYYSQIVNDFQKGDIAEGYSVSREKKESFPLTVTSAQKNPTAFYLCASSIPRGREKLFFGSGTQLSVL.

The rearrangement links TRBV19 to TRBJ2-5, with D possibly being TRBD2 (6 bases). The CDR3 extends over 15 amino acids. V was cut by 5 bases and J by 5 bases, with 18 bases left in between. Germline CDR1 is LNHDA and CDR2 is SQIVND (reference sequence). This CDR3 is CASSGAAGRPETQYF. The DNA of the CDR3 is TGTGCCAGTAGTGGAGCGGCGGGGAGGCCGGAGACCCAGTACTTC. The full variable domain, its missing parts supplied by reference TRBV19 and TRBJ2-5, is DGGITQSPKYLFRKEGQNVTLSCEQNLNHDAMYWYRQDPGQGLRLIYYSQIVNDFQKGDIAEGYSVSREKKESFPLTVTSAQKNPTAFYLCASSGAAGRPETQYFGPGTRLLVL.

CDR3 in amino acids: CASSLEARQGWNEQFF. The CDR3 DNA reads TGCGCCAGCAGCTTGGAGGCGCGACAGGGATGGAATGAGCAGTTCTTC. V is TRBV5-1 and J is TRBJ2-1; 7 bases are a match to TRBD1. With V trimmed by 0 bases and J by 7 bases, 10 bases remained unmatched. Per the germline V gene, CDR1 is SGHRS and CDR2 is YFSETQ. The CDR3 length is 16 residues.

This clone appeared a few times. This chain uses TRBV6-5 with TRBJ1-4; TRBD1 is a possible D gene (6 bases). CDR3 length equals 15 residues. With 6 bases removed from V and 3 bases from J, the gap between germline ends came to 14 bases. Germline V gives CDR1 MNHEY, CDR2 SVGAGI. The CDR3: CASRPTDRPNEKLFF. CDR3 nucleotide sequence: TGTGCCAGCAGGCCCACTGACAGGCCTAATGAAAAACTGTTTTTT.

The J gene is TRBJ1-3, the V gene TRBV7-2, with D perhaps matching TRBD1 (6 bases). With 6 bases removed from V and 3 bases from J, the gap between germline ends came to 12 bases. The CDR3 is 14 residues long. Germline V gene lookup returns CDR1 SGHTA and CDR2 FQGNSA. In DNA form, the CDR3 reads TGTGCCAGCAGTTTTGACAGGTTTGGAAACACCATATATTTT. Its translation is CASSFDRFGNTIYF.

This sequence joins TRBV14 and TRBJ2-1; 9 bases agree with TRBD2. Germline values: CDR1 SGHDN, CDR2 FVKESK. The ends lost 4 bases at V and 1 base at J; junction bases unmatched: 2. This CDR3 comprises 15 residues. CDR3 amino acids: CASSLAGVSYNEQFF. DNA for the CDR3: TGTGCCAGCAGCCTAGCGGGAGTTTCCTACAATGAGCAGTTCTTC. Variable domain in full (rest from reference TRBV14 and TRBJ2-1): EAGVTQFPSHSVIEKGQTVTLRCDPISGHDNLYWYRRVMGKEIKFLLHFVKESKQDESGMPNNRFLAERTGGTYSTLKVQPAELEDSGVYFCASSLAGVSYNEQFFGPGTRLTVL.